This record covers a single T cell receptor beta chain. Its antigen is as yet unknown. Naive-designated CD8 cells lacked CD45RO, were positively enriched for CCR7, and omitted terminally differentiated effector memory CD45RA+ cells. Those who donated, Caucasian adults without exception, all lived in Nashville, Tennessee. The authors split each subset's genomic DNA evenly across several immunoSEQ plates. Sequencing was performed with immunoSEQ multiplex PCR; in TCRdb, only in-frame clones are kept and a portion is missing. Among around 2,000,000 clones listed, over 85% were seen once. The CDR3 loop spans 12 amino acids. Trimming removed 4 bases at V and 6 bases at J, with 6 bases between. Looked up from germline, CDR1 is SGHDN and CDR2 is FVKESK. The data belong to a study of shared clonotypes between healthy human individuals. Regarding the study as a whole: Read depth was anticipated to influence clonotype sharing among donors. The sampled material consisted only of blood, and tissue repertoires are likely to differ.

This TCR came from a man younger than 35 in good health. The specimen was naive CD8+ T cells sorted from blood. The J gene is TRBJ2-2, the V gene TRBV14; D unresolved. The CDR3 here is CASSPHAGELFF. The CDR3 bases are TGTGCCAGCAGCCCTCATGCCGGGGAGCTGTTTTTT.